Here is one TCR beta chain with its context. Trimming stripped 0 bases from V and 1 base from J, with 11 bases between. Germline assignment: CDR1 SSHAT and CDR2 FNYEAQ (reference sequence). This CDR3 region has 16 residues. The table came from immunoSEQ multiplex PCR; TCRdb's copy has only in-frame clones and leaves some out. The table lists roughly 850,000 clones, around 96% of them singletons, with around 0.21% in the top ten. Only CD45RO-negative cells positively selected for CCR7 counted as naive CD8 cells, so terminally differentiated effector memory CD45RA+ cells were excluded. The data were obtained in a study of shared clonotypes between healthy human individuals.

Sequencing was done on a sample of naive CD8+ T cells sorted from blood. The J gene is TRBJ2-3, the V gene TRBV7-7, with D uncertain. This TCR was recovered from a man aged 25 to 40 in good health. The CDR3 coding sequence is TGTGCCAGCAGCTTAGCCGCAGGACGGGGCACAGATACGCAGTATTTT. Its translation is CASSLAAGRGTDTQYF.